The next 9 T cell receptor beta chains were all read from a single sample in a study of post-analysis software for immune sequencing data (dated by TCRdb to the mid-2010s). Receptors were amplified or captured by PCR. TCRdb names Illumina HiSeq 2500 as the instrument used. Unique molecular identifiers were incorporated into TCR beta cDNA libraries to reduce PCR and sequencing biases. The public reads were reprocessed in TCRdb via fastp at Q25 and MiXCR, keeping in-frame beta chains. Records with the same CDR3 protein are collapsed into one entry carrying the most frequent genes and DNA. The sample table records hundreds of thousands of distinct CDR3 sequences; 44% of these occur just once. Of the sample, over 1.5% is held by the ten largest clones. The antigens of these receptors remain unknown. Overall results and qualifications from the work: Roughly 5 TRBV segments, including TRBV5-6, TRBV5-1 and TRBV20-1, were significantly more frequent in patients than controls.

Sequenced sample: blood. These receptors were collected from a girl aged 10-17 years with multiple sclerosis.

V gene TRBV4-1 combines with J gene TRBJ2-1; D ambiguous. The length of the CDR3 is 11 residues. Per germline, CDR1 MGHRA and CDR2 YSYEKL. Deletions cut 3 bases from V and 15 bases from J, with 12 bases between. CDR3 protein: CASSHAGYRFF. CDR3 nucleotides: TGCGCCAGCAGCCACGCTGGTTATCGGTTCTTC.

The CDR3 sequence is CATSDHDRPDTQYF. The CDR3 region has the DNA TGTGCCACCAGTGACCATGACAGGCCAGATACGCAGTATTTT. The chain employs TRBV24-1 and TRBJ2-3, with TRBD1 as a possible D gene (6 bases). V was cut by 4 bases and J by 4 bases, with 11 bases left in between. The CDR3 has 14 amino acids. Germline assignment: CDR1 KGHDR and CDR2 SFDVKD.

The rearrangement joins TRBV7-2 to TRBJ2-7; 7 positions match TRBD2. Germline V gene data show CDR1 as SGHTA and CDR2 as FQGNSA. V shed 2 bases, J shed 7 bases, and the junction held 5 bases outside the gene matches. The CDR3 contains 13 residues. CDR3 in amino acids: CASSLPTSDEQYF. The CDR3 nucleotides are TGTGCCAGCAGCTTACCCACTAGCGATGAGCAGTACTTC.

The chain joins TRBV5-1 to TRBJ2-3; the D gene could be TRBD1 or TRBD2 (5 bases each). The germline gives CDR1 SGHRS, CDR2 YFSETQ. The CDR3 is 14 residues long. V lost 5 bases and J lost 2, with 12 bases in between. The DNA of the CDR3 is TGCGCCAGCAGACGGGGCAGCTTCACAGATACGCAGTATTTT. It specifies CASRRGSFTDTQYF.

The chain recombines TRBV28 with TRBJ2-1, with 8 bases fitting TRBD2. Germline lookup yields CDR1 MDHEN and CDR2 SYDVKM. The trim removed 4 bases at V and 0 bases at J, leaving 14 bases unmatched. The length of the CDR3 is 19 residues. The CDR3 sequence is CASSSEISGGSSSYNEQFF. Here the CDR3 DNA reads TGTGCCAGCAGTTCCGAAATAAGCGGGGGATCGAGCTCCTACAATGAGCAGTTCTTC.

This clonotype was seen only a few times. The V and J genes are TRBV12-3 or TRBV12-4 and TRBJ2-7; TRBD1 or TRBD2 may be the D gene (5 bases each). The CDR3 has 15 residues. Trimming cost V 6 bases and J 0 bases, with 15 bases left between them. CDR3 bases: TGTGCCAGCAGCTATCGGGGCGAGAGCTCCTACGAGCAGTACTTC. This gives the protein CASSYRGESSYEQYF.

This rearrangement joins TRBV7-3 to TRBJ2-3; 7 bases align to TRBD1. Germline trimming cut 2 bases from V and 2 bases from J; bases unmatched to any gene: 7. CDR1 and CDR2 (germline): SGHTA, FQGTGA. The CDR3 consists of 16 residues. The CDR3 reads CASSLDGEGATDTQYF. In DNA form, the CDR3 reads TGTGCCAGCAGCTTAGACGGCGAGGGGGCCACAGATACGCAGTATTTT.

This clonotype was counted only a few times. CDR3 sequence reads: CSASAPSGKPTQYF. For the CDR3, the DNA is TGCAGTGCTAGCGCCCCTAGCGGGAAACCGACCCAGTACTTC. The chain recombines TRBV20-1 with TRBJ2-7; 9 bases are a match to TRBD2. The DNA end favors TRBJ2-5, so the J call may be wrong. The CDR3 runs to 14 residues. CDR1 is DFQATT and CDR2 is SNEGSKA in the germline V gene (reference sequence).

This chain links TRBV5-1 with TRBJ2-5; 10 nucleotides match TRBD2. Germline V lookup: CDR1 SGHRS, CDR2 YFSETQ. Germline trimming cut 4 bases from V and 3 bases from J; bases unmatched to any gene: 3. The CDR3 covers 14 residues. As DNA, the CDR3 is TGCGCCAGCAGCACTGGACTAGCGGAAGAGACCCAGTACTTC. Translating gives CASSTGLAEETQYF.